These 5 T cell receptor beta chains were sequenced from one sample in a study of control samples from healthy donors and cancer patients. Sequencing was performed with immunoSEQ multiplex PCR; in TCRdb, only in-frame clones are kept and a portion is missing. This sample has some 6,700 clones, with around three quarters found just once. Sequenced material: formalin-fixed, paraffin-embedded tissue. The receptor source for this set is a male donor with melanoma.

This clone was recorded only once. The V and J genes are TRBV28 and TRBJ1-5; TRBD1 aligns across 10 bases. J gave up 3 bases and V 3 bases, and 5 bases lay outside the gene matches. CDR1 and CDR2 (germline): MDHEN, SYDVKM. CDR3 size: 16 residues. The CDR3, as DNA: TGTGCCAGCAGTTTTGGGGGACAGGGGAACAATCAGCCCCAGCATTTT. Translating gives CASSFGGQGNNQPQHF.

The V gene is TRBV15, the J gene TRBJ1-6; perhaps TRBD1 as D (5 bases). This CDR3 spans 15 amino acids. CDR1 is LNHNV, CDR2 YYDKDF, per germline (reference sequence). V was clipped by 3 bases and J by 0 bases, with 6 bases between them. The CDR3 coding sequence is TGTGCCACCAGCAGCAGGGACTCCTATAATTCACCCCTCCACTTT. Translated, it gives CATSSRDSYNSPLHF. Filled out from reference TRBV15 and TRBJ1-6, the complete variable domain reads DAMVIQNPRYQVTQFGKPVTLSCSQTLNHNVMYWYQQKSSQAPKLLFHYYDKDFNNEADTPDNFQSRRPNTSFCFLDIRSPGLGDTAMYLCATSSRDSYNSPLHFGNGTRLTVT.

This clone was observed a handful of times. The V and J genes are TRBV29-1 and TRBJ1-1, with D possibly TRBD1 on 6 matching bases. V shed 7 bases and J shed 2 bases, with 14 bases lying between them. The CDR3 totals 13 residues. The germline gives CDR1 SQVTM, CDR2 ANQGSEA. CDR3 sequence (DNA): TGCAGCGGAGCGGACAGATCCAACACTGAAGCTTTCTTT. It encodes CSGADRSNTEAFF. The variable domain in full, with the rest retrieved from reference TRBV29-1 and TRBJ1-1, is SAVISQKPSRDICQRGTSLTIQCQVDSQVTMMFWYRQQPGQSLTLIATANQGSEATYESGFVIDKFPISRPNLTFSTLTVSNMSPEDSSIYLCSGADRSNTEAFFGQGTRLTVV.

The chain carries TRBV6-2 or TRBV6-3 and TRBJ1-4, with 8 positions matching TRBD1. V lost 2 bases to trimming and J lost 7 bases; unmatched junction nucleotides: 6. Germline V gene data show CDR1 as MNHEY and CDR2 as SVGEGT. The CDR3 runs 15 residues. The CDR3 loop is CASSYAGTGGEKLFF. CDR3 nucleotides: TGTGCCAGCAGTTACGCCGGGACAGGAGGTGAAAAACTGTTTTTT.

This chain uses TRBV2 with TRBJ2-2; 14 bases align to TRBD2. The J segment lost 6 bases and the V segment lost 5 bases, leaving 2 bases of the junction unmatched. Germline CDR1 is SNHLY and CDR2 is FYNNEI. The CDR3 sequence is 15 residues long. CDR3 residues: CASSKTSGGAGELFF. As DNA, the CDR3 is TGTGCCAGCAGTAAGACTAGCGGGGGGGCCGGGGAGCTGTTTTTT.